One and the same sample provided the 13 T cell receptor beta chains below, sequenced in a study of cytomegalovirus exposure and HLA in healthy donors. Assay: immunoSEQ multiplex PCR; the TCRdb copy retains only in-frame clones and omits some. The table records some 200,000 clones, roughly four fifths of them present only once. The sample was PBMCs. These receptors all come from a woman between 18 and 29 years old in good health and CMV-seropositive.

This CDR3 is CASKVSYLALQKFF. The CDR3 DNA is TGTGCCAGCAAAGTCAGTTATCTCGCCCTTCAAAAGTTCTTC. V is TRBV11-2 and J is TRBJ2-1, with D hard to call. The CDR3 has 14 residues. Germline V lookup: CDR1 SGHAT, CDR2 FQNNGV. The V end was cut by 7 bases, the J end by 14 bases, with 24 bases between.

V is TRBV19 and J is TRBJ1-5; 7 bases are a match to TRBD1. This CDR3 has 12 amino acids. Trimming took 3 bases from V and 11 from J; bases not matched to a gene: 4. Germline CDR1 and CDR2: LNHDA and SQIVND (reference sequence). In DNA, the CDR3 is TGTGCCAGTAGTATCCCTCAGGGGGCCCAGCATTTT. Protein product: CASSIPQGAQHF.

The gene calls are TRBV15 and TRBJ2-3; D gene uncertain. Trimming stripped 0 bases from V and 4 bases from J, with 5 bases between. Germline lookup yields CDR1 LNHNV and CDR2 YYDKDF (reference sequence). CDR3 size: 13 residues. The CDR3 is CATSREAADTQYF. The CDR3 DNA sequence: TGTGCCACCAGCAGAGAAGCCGCAGATACGCAGTATTTT.

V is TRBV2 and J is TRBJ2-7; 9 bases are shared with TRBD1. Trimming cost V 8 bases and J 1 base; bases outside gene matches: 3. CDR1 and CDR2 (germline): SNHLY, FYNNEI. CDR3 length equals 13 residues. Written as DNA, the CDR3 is TGTGCCAGCGGACAGGGGTTTTCCTACGAGCAGTACTTC. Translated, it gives CASGQGFSYEQYF.

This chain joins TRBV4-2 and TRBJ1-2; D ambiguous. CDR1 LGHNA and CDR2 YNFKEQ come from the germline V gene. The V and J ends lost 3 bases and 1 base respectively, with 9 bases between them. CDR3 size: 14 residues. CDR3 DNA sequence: TGTGCCAGCAGCCACCGGGGATTTAACTATGGCTACACCTTC. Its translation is CASSHRGFNYGYTF.

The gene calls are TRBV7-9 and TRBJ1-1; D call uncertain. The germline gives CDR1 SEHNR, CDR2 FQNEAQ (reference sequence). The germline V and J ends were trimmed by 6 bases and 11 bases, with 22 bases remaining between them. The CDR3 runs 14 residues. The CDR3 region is CASSFKNRTGRAFF. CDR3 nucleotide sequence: TGTGCCAGCAGTTTTAAAAACCGGACTGGTCGGGCTTTCTTT. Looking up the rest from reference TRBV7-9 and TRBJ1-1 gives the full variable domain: DTGVSQNPRHKITKRGQNVTFRCDPISEHNRLYWYRQTLGQGPEFLTYFQNEAQLEKSRLLSDRFSAERPKGSFSTLEIQRTEQGDSAMYLCASSFKNRTGRAFFGQGTRLTVV.

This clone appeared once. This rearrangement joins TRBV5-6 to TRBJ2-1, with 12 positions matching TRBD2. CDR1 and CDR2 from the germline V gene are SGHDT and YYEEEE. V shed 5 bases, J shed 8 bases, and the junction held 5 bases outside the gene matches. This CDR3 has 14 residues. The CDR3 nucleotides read TGTGCCAGCAGGCTAGCGGGGGGGAAGGATGAGCAGTTCTTC. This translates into CASRLAGGKDEQFF.

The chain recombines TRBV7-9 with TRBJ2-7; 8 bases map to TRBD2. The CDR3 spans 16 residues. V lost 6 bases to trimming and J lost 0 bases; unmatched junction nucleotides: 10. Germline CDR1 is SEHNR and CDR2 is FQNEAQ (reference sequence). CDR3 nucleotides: TGTGCCAGCAGTCTTATGGGAAGCGGGGGCTCCTACGAGCAGTACTTC. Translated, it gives CASSLMGSGGSYEQYF.

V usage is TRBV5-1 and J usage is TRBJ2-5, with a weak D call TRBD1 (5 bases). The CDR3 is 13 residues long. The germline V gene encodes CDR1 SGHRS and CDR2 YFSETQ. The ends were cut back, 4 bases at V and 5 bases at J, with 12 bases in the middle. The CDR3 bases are TGCGCCAGCAGCCTCAGGGTCGGGGAGACCCAGTACTTC. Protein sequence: CASSLRVGETQYF.

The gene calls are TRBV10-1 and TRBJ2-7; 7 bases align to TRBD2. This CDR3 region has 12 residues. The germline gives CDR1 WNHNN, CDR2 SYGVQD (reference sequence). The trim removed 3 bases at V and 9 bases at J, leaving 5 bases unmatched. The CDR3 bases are TGCGCCAGCAGTGAATCATGGGGGGGGCAGTACTTC. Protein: CASSESWGGQYF.

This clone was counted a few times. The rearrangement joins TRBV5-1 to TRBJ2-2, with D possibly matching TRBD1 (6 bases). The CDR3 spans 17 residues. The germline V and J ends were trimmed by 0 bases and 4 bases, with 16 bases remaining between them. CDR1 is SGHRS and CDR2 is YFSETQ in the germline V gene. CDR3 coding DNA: TGCGCCAGCAGCTTGGAGGGGCTCAGGGGCGCCACCGGGGAGCTGTTTTTT. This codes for CASSLEGLRGATGELFF.

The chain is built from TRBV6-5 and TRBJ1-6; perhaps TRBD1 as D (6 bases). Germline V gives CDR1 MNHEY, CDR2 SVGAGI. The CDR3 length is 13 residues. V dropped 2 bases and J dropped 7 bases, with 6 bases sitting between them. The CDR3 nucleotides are TGTGCCAGCAGTTACGGGACAAATTCACCCCTCCACTTT. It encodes CASSYGTNSPLHF.

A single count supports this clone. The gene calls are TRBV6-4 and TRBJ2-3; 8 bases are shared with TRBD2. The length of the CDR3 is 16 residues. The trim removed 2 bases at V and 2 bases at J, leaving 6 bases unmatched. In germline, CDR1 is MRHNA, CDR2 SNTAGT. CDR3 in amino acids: CASSDGGSGDTDTQYF. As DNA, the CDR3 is TGTGCCAGCAGTGACGGCGGTAGCGGGGACACAGATACGCAGTATTTT.